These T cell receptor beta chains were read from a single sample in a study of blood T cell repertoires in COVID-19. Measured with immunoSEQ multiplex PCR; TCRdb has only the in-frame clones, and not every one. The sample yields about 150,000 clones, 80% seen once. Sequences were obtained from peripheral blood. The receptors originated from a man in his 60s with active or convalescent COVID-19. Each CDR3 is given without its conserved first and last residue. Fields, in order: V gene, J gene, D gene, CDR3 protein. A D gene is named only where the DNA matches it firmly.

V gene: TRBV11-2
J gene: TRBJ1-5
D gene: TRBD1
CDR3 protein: ASRSTGDQPQH

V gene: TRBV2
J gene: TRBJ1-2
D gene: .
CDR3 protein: ASSELGAGGGYT

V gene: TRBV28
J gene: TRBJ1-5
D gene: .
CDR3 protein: ASNTQGWNQPQH

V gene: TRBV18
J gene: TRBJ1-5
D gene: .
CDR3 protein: ASSTTQGNNQPQH

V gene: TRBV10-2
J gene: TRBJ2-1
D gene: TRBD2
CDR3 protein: ASSDSTGGFQF

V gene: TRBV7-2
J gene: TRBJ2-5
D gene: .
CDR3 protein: ASSLNKGQGETQY

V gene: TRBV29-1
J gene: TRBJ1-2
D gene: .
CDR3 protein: SVGSDYGYT

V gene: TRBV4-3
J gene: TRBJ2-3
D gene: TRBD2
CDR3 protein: ASSQDPGGPSTDTQY

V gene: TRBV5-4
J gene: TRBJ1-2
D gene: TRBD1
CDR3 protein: AGRVRGQGNYGYT

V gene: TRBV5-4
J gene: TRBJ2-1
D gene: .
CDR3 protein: ASTPAAQQRGQF

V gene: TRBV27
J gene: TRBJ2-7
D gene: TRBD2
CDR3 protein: ASGGLADYEQY

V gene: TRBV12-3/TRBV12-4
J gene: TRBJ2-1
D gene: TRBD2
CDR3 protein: ASSRPTSDEQF

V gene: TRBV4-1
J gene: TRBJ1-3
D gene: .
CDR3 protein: ASSQAVGNTIY

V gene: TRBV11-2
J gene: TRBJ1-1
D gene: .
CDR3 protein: ASSLAPGREAF

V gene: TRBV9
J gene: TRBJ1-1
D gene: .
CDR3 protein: ASSSGQNTEAF

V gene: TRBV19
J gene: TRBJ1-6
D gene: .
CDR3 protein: ASTLTPGGNSPLH

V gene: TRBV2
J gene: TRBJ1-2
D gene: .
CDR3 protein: ASSVSTIGNGYT

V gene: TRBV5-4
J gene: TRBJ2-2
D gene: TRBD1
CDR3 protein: ASSVGQGAGVNTGELF

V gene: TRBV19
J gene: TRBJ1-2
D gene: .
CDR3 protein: ASRQDGGGVYGYT

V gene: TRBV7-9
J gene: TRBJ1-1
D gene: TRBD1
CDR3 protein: ASSQRPGTGGTEAF

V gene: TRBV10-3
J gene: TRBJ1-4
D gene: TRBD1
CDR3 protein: AISERGGDEKLF

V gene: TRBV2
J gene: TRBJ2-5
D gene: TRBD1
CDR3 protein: ASSGTGAGETQY

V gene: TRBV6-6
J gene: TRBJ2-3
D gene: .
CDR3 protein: ASSYQSDTQY

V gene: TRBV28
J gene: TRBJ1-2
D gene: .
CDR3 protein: ASSPGQHRT

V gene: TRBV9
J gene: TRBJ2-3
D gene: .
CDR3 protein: ASSASILTDTQY

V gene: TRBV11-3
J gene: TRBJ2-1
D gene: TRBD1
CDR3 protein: ASSQTGIYNEQF

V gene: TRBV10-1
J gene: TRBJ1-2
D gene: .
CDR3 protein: ASSGGAGGGYT

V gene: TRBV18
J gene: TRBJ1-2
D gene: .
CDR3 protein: ASSQAAVSSGYT

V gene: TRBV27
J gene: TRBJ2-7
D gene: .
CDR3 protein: ASSFASSYEQY

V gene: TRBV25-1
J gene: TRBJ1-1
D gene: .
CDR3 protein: ASSAGGLRAF

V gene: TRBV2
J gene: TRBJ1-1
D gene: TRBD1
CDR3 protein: ASRWDSNTEAF

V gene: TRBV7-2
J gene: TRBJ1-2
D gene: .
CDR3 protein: ASSFDRSNYGYT

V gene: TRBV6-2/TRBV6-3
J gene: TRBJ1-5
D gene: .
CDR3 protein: ASSSRQVGQPQH

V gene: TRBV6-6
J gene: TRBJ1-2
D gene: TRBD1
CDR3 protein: ASSQHAGTGGVNGYT

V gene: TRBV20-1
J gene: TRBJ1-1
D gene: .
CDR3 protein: SARDAAEAF

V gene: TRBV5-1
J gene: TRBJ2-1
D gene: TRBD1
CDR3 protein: ASSEGQGIYNEQF

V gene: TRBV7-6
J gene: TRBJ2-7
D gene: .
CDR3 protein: ASSLGTGSYEQY

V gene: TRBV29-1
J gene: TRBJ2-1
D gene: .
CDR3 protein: SVDVFGNNEQF

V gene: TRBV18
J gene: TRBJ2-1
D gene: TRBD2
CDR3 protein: ASSPGGLAGYNEQF